The T cell receptor beta chain described here comes from a study of shared clonotypes between healthy human individuals. The table lists this clone with a count of one. Its antigen is not known. General study points: Four donors held around 5% of naive CD4 clonotypes in common.

Trimming removed 4 bases from V and 4 bases from J, with 18 bases in between. The CDR3 covers 16 residues. In germline, CDR1 is SGDLS, CDR2 YYNGEE. Study processing details: With immunoSEQ giving junction-only sequences and no quality scores, filtering differed. Here immunoSEQ multiplex PCR was the method, and the copy in TCRdb shows in-frame clones only, minus some. V, J and clone size are those of that table, while D and trimming were read from the DNA. The table has about 2,500,000 clones, over 85% seen once; the top ten hold around 0.14%. The sequenced sample was naive CD4+ T cells sorted from blood. Noted subset: CD45RA+ positively selected. This receptor was obtained from a man aged 18 to 30 in good health. The chain joins TRBV9 to TRBJ1-3, with D possibly matching TRBD1 (6 bases). The CDR3 reads CASSPTPWGTGNTIYF. CDR3 DNA sequence: TGTGCCAGCAGCCCGACCCCCTGGGGGACAGGAAACACCATATATTTT.